These 19 T cell receptor beta chains share one sample of origin, sequenced in a study of T cells in women clearing cervical HPV infection. Profiled with immunoSEQ multiplex PCR; TCRdb holds only in-frame clones, not every one. The repertoire table contains some 31,000 clones. Specimen: blood buffy coat. The receptors shown here come from a woman aged 18-69 years with a cervical HPV16 infection that either progressed to CIN3+ or cleared (not recorded which).

Concerning this clone itself: The read ends 3 residues before the CDR3 terminus; that terminus is restored from the germline J gene. The rearrangement joins TRBV7-9 to TRBJ1-2, with TRBD1 as a possible D gene (6 bases). V lost 5 bases to trimming and J lost 3 bases, with 10 bases between them. From germline, CDR1 is SEHNR and CDR2 FQNEAQ (reference sequence). The CDR3 has 13 amino acids. CDR3 region: CASSLQGDYGYTF. Incomplete CDR3 DNA: TGTGCCAGCAGCCTACAGGGAGACTATGGC.

In regard to this clone: The read terminates 3 residues before the CDR3 end, so the remaining end is supplied by the germline J gene. The chain uses TRBV14 and TRBJ2-5; unclear D gene. The length of the CDR3 is 11 residues. Germline loops: CDR1 SGHDN, CDR2 FVKESK. The V end lost 4 bases, the J end lost 4 bases, and 4 bases lay between the germline ends. CDR3 region: CASSPGETQYF. CDR3 bases read: TGTGCCAGCAGCCCGGGAGAGACC.

CDR3 residues: CASARGTGVEETQYF. The DNA read from the CDR3 is TGTGCCAGCGCGAGGGGGACAGGGGTCGAAGAGACC. V and J are TRBV2 and TRBJ2-5; 10 bases align to TRBD1. The CDR3 end is not reached by the read, which stops 3 residues before it; the germline J gene fills it in. The ends lost 8 bases at V and 3 bases at J; junction bases unmatched: 9. CDR1 and CDR2 (germline): SNHLY, FYNNEI. The CDR3 totals 15 residues. Combining the CDR3 with reference TRBV2 and TRBJ2-5 gives the whole variable domain EPEVTQTPSHQVTQMGQEVILRCVPISNHLYFYWYRQILGQKVEFLVSFYNNEISEKSEIFDDQFSVERPDGSNFTLKIRSTKLEDSAMYFCASARGTGVEETQYFGPGTRLLVL.

Comments on this clone: Coverage ceases 3 residues before the CDR3 finishes, and the germline J gene fills in the end. The V gene is TRBV7-6, the J gene TRBJ2-1; TRBD2 is a possible D gene (6 bases). Germline V gives CDR1 SGHVS, CDR2 FNYEAQ. V shed 2 bases and J shed 0 bases, with 8 bases lying between them. There are 15 residues in the CDR3. The CDR3 sequence is CASSLRRGSYNEQFF. Partial CDR3 DNA: TGTGCCAGCAGCTTAAGGCGGGGCTCCTACAATGAG.

Points on this clone: The read ends 3 residues before the CDR3 terminus; that terminus is restored from the germline J gene. The chain links TRBV6-1 to TRBJ2-1, with 10 bases lining up with TRBD2. Trimming removed 4 bases from V and 7 bases from J; junction bases left unmatched: 4. Germline V lookup: CDR1 MNHNS, CDR2 SASEGT. This CDR3 contains 14 residues. The sequenced CDR3 bases are TGTGCCAGCAGTGGAGCGGGGGGGTTTAATGAG. Translated, it gives CASSGAGGFNE. The full CDR3 reads CASSGAGGFNEQFF.

Comments on this clone: Read data end 3 residues before the CDR3 end; the end is taken from the germline J gene. The chain employs TRBV18 and TRBJ1-1; D might be TRBD1 (5 bases). V shed 3 bases and J shed 4 bases, with 6 bases lying between them. Per the germline V gene, CDR1 is KGHSH and CDR2 is LQKENI. There are 12 residues in the CDR3. The sequenced part of the CDR3 DNA is TGTGCCAGCTCACCTGACAGCACTGAA. Translated, it gives CASSPDSTE. The CDR3 reads in full as CASSPDSTEAFF.

As for this clone: The observed sequence ends 3 residues before the CDR3 terminus, with the missing tail filled in from the germline J gene. V is TRBV6-4 and J is TRBJ2-3; D may be TRBD1 (6 bases). Trimming took off 3 bases at V and 0 bases at J, with 7 bases between the two ends. This CDR3 spans 14 amino acids. The germline V gene has CDR1 MRHNA and CDR2 SNTAGT. The sequenced CDR3 bases are TGTGCCAGCAGTGAAACAGGGAGCACAGATACG. Its translation: CASSETGSTDT. The whole CDR3 reads CASSETGSTDTQYF.

Note on this clone: The read ends 3 residues early relative to the CDR3; the germline J gene fills the gap. The chain links TRBV5-1 to TRBJ2-3, with unresolved D. Germline loops: CDR1 SGHRS, CDR2 YFSETQ. This CDR3 comprises 14 residues. Trimming removed 0 bases from V and 4 bases from J, with 9 bases in between. The CDR3 reads CASSLELVADTQYF. The CDR3 DNA, read in part, is TGCGCCAGCAGCTTGGAGCTAGTAGCAGATACG.

Comments on this clone: The CDR3 end lies 3 residues beyond the end of the read and is filled in from the germline J gene. The chain links TRBV20-1 to TRBJ2-2; TRBD2 matches 8 bases. The CDR3 spans 13 residues. CDR1 and CDR2 from the germline V gene are DFQATT and SNEGSKA (reference sequence). This CDR3 reads CSAGGDSNEKLFF. The part of the CDR3 DNA that was read is TGCAGTGCCGGGGGGGACTCTAATGAAAAG.

On this clone itself: With the read ending 3 residues before the CDR3 end, the germline J gene is used to fill in that end. The chain has TRBV20-1 and TRBJ1-6, with unresolved D. V was clipped by 0 bases and J by 4 bases, with 22 bases between them. The CDR3 has 19 residues. Looked up from germline, CDR1 is DFQATT and CDR2 is SNEGSKA (reference sequence). The CDR3 DNA, read in part, is TGCAGTGCTAGAGAGAGGACTGGACCTAGCCCCAATTATAATTCACCC. Translating gives CSARERTGPSPNYNSP. The whole CDR3 sequence is CSARERTGPSPNYNSPLHF.

Remarks on this clone: Coverage ceases 3 residues before the CDR3 finishes, and the germline J gene fills in the end. The chain recombines TRBV30 with TRBJ2-5; D is ambiguous. The germline gives CDR1 GTSNPN, CDR2 SVGIG (reference sequence). The CDR3 contains 11 residues. V was pared by 0 bases and J by 5 bases, with 4 bases between. CDR3 region: CAWSVLETQYF. The DNA read from the CDR3 is TGTGCCTGGAGTGTACTGGAGACC.

On this clone itself: The sequence runs out 3 residues before the end of the CDR3; the remainder is reconstructed from the germline J gene. The V and J genes are TRBV10-1 and TRBJ2-7; D unresolved. The V gene lost 3 bases and the J gene lost 3 bases, with 6 bases spanning the gap. This CDR3 is 12 amino acids long. Germline CDR1 WNHNN, CDR2 SYGVQD (reference sequence). CDR3 loop: CASSEHSYEQYF. CDR3 DNA (partial): TGCGCCAGCAGTGAACACAGCTACGAG.

With respect to this clone: The read falls 3 residues short of the CDR3 end, and the missing part is taken from the germline J gene. V usage is TRBV20-1 and J usage is TRBJ2-7; TRBD1 matches 10 bases. The CDR3 loop spans 13 amino acids. The germline CDR1 and CDR2 sequences are DFQATT and SNEGSKA (reference sequence). V was clipped by 4 bases and J by 4 bases; unmatched bases: 4. CDR3: CSAIGQGGYEQYF. The CDR3 DNA, read in part, is TGCAGTGCTATTGGACAGGGGGGATACGAG.

A remark on this clone: The CDR3 end is not reached by the read, which stops 3 residues before it; the germline J gene fills it in. This chain connects TRBV7-6 to TRBJ2-5, with D uncertain. Deletions cut 5 bases from V and 5 bases from J, with 6 bases between. The germline CDR1 and CDR2 sequences are SGHVS and FNYEAQ. This CDR3 contains 11 residues. Incomplete CDR3 DNA: TGTGCCAGCAGCCCGTCTGAGACC. This sequence encodes CASSPSET. The whole CDR3 sequence is CASSPSETQYF. Together with reference TRBV7-6 and TRBJ2-5, the CDR3 gives the full variable domain: GAGVSQSPRYKVTKRGQDVALRCDPISGHVSLYWYRQALGQGPEFLTYFNYEAQQDKSGLPNDRFSAERPEGSISTLTIQRTEQRDSAMYRCASSPSETQYFGPGTRLLVL.

Of note for this clone: The read ends 3 residues before the CDR3 terminus; that terminus is restored from the germline J gene. This rearrangement joins TRBV30 to TRBJ1-2, with TRBD1 identical over 8 bases. Germline V gene data show CDR1 as GTSNPN and CDR2 as SVGIG (reference sequence). V lost 4 bases to trimming and J lost 6 bases; unmatched junction nucleotides: 4. The CDR3 extends over 12 amino acids. CDR3 bases read: TGTGCCTGGAATCAGGGGGCGAATGGC. Its protein is CAWNQGANG. The whole CDR3 protein reads CAWNQGANGYTF. Drawing the rest from reference TRBV30 and TRBJ1-2, the complete variable domain is SQTIHQWPATLVQPVGSPLSLECTVEGTSNPNLYWYRQAAGRGLQLLFYSVGIGQISSEVPQNLSASRPQDRQFILSSKKLLLSDSGFYLCAWNQGANGYTFGSGTRLTVV.

Regarding this clone: Sequencing ends 3 residues short of the CDR3 end; the germline J gene provides the rest. The chain combines TRBV11-3 with TRBJ2-2; D is perhaps TRBD1 (7 bases). Between the trimmed V and J ends, which lost 4 bases and 6 bases, there was a span of 12 bases. Germline V lookup: CDR1 SGHNT, CDR2 YENEEA. CDR3 length: 14 residues. The sequenced CDR3 bases are TGTGCCAGCAGCTCCACAGGGGAGGCCGGGGAG. This encodes CASSSTGEAGE. From start to end, the CDR3 is CASSSTGEAGELFF. Using reference TRBV11-3 and TRBJ2-2 for the parts outside the CDR3, the full variable domain is EAGVVQSPRYKIIEKKQPVAFWCNPISGHNTLYWYLQNLGQGPELLIRYENEEAVDDSQLPKDRFSAERLKGVDSTLKIQPAELGDSAVYLCASSSTGEAGELFFGEGSRLTVL.

About this clone itself: The missing CDR3 end, 3 residues past where the read stops, is filled in from the germline J gene. The V call is TRBV9, the J call TRBJ2-5, with 8 bases matching TRBD2. The CDR3 has 13 residues. Losses at the gene ends were 4 bases for V and 6 bases for J; bases not matched to a gene: 5. Germline V CDR1 and CDR2: SGDLS, YYNGEE. The covered CDR3 bases are TGTGCCAGCAGCCCGGGACTAGGTCAGACC. Its protein product is CASSPGLGQT. The CDR3, in full, reads CASSPGLGQTQYF.

Note on this clone: The missing CDR3 end, 3 residues past where the read stops, is filled in from the germline J gene. The gene calls are TRBV23-1 and TRBJ2-2; 9 positions agree with TRBD1. TRBV23-1 is an open reading frame, and its role is uncertain. The CDR3 contains 16 residues. V was pared by 0 bases and J by 7 bases, with 6 bases of the junction left unmatched. CDR3 residues: CASSQSRDRVGGELFF. The CDR3 DNA, read in part, is TGCGCCAGCAGTCAATCGAGGGACAGGGTTGGCGGGGAG.

Regarding this clone: Read data end 3 residues before the CDR3 end; the end is taken from the germline J gene. This chain uses TRBV30 with TRBJ2-7, with TRBD1 identical over 10 bases. Germline trimming cut 4 bases from V and 4 bases from J; bases unmatched to any gene: 7. The CDR3 totals 14 residues. From germline, CDR1 is GTSNPN and CDR2 SVGIG (reference sequence). The part of the CDR3 DNA that was read is TGTGCCTGGACCCCGGGGACAGGGGATTACGAG. It is translated as CAWTPGTGDYE. From start to end, the CDR3 is CAWTPGTGDYEQYF.